Following are 26 T cell receptor beta chains from one sample sequenced in a study of T cell responses to AZD1222 COVID-19 vaccine. The protocol was immunoSEQ multiplex PCR, while the TCRdb copy is restricted to in-frame clones and leaves out a portion. The sample carries 100,000 to 150,000 clones, approximately 90% recorded once. This material consisted of peripheral blood, taken on day 0 of AZD1222 vaccination. All receptors come from an adult in good health.

The gene calls are TRBV29-1 and TRBJ1-2; no clear D. With 6 bases removed from V and 8 bases from J, the gap between germline ends came to 13 bases. Germline CDR1 and CDR2: SQVTM and ANQGSEA. The CDR3 contains 11 residues. In nucleotides, the CDR3 is TGCAGCGTGTCCGAGACTGGGGGCTACACCTTC. It specifies CSVSETGGYTF.

Only one count was recorded for this clone. The chain couples TRBV9 to TRBJ2-5; D gene uncertain. Deletions cut 0 bases from V and 0 bases from J, with 9 bases between. The CDR3 consists of 15 residues. Germline CDR1 SGDLS, CDR2 YYNGEE. Here the CDR3 DNA reads TGTGCCAGCAGCGTAGCGGCGATGTACCAAGAGACCCAGTACTTC. Translating gives CASSVAAMYQETQYF.

This clone was picked up one time. The chain is built from TRBV7-8 and TRBJ2-3; 9 bases are a match to TRBD2. The CDR3 is made up of 18 amino acids. After removal of 0 bases from V and 2 bases from J, the junction contained 9 bases not matched to a gene. Germline V gene data show CDR1 as SGHVS and CDR2 as FQNEAQ. CDR3 nucleotide sequence: TGTGCCAGCAGCTTAGCGCCCCTAGCGGGAAGGGACACAGATACGCAGTATTTT. It is translated as CASSLAPLAGRDTDTQYF.

V usage is TRBV5-1 and J usage is TRBJ2-6; D tentatively fits TRBD1 or TRBD2 (5 bases each). The germline V gene has CDR1 SGHRS and CDR2 YFSETQ. V shed 6 bases and J shed 2 bases, with 18 bases lying between them. This CDR3 contains 17 residues. CDR3 residues: CASNRREGIAGANVLTF. The CDR3, as DNA: TGCGCCAGCAACCGTCGAGAGGGGATCGCTGGGGCCAACGTCCTGACTTTC. The variable domain in full, completed from reference TRBV5-1 and TRBJ2-6, reads KAGVTQTPRYLIKTRGQQVTLSCSPISGHRSVSWYQQTPGQGLQFLFEYFSETQRNKGNFPGRFSGRQFSNSRSEMNVSTLELGDSALYLCASNRREGIAGANVLTFGAGSRLTVL.

The J gene is TRBJ2-7, the V gene TRBV18; D is unresolved. CDR1 and CDR2 from the germline V gene are KGHSH and LQKENI. V was clipped by 0 bases and J by 3 bases, with 15 bases between them. There are 16 residues in the CDR3. The CDR3 coding sequence is TGTGCCAGCTCACCACCTCCCGGACGTAGGAGCTACGAGCAGTACTTC. This codes for CASSPPPGRRSYEQYF.

This sequence joins TRBV6-1 and TRBJ2-1; perhaps TRBD2 as D (5 bases). The CDR3 length is 14 residues. With 1 base removed from V and 6 bases from J, the gap between germline ends came to 10 bases. Germline loops: CDR1 MNHNS, CDR2 SASEGT. CDR3 in amino acids: CASSEGLASNEQFF. DNA of the CDR3: TGTGCCAGCAGTGAAGGGCTAGCCAGCAATGAGCAGTTCTTC.

This clone showed up just a few times. This chain uses TRBV18 with TRBJ2-5, with D perhaps matching TRBD1 or TRBD2 (5 bases each). Trimming left V 2 bases short and J 10 bases short, with 11 bases between. Germline CDR1 is KGHSH and CDR2 is LQKENI. The CDR3 contains 12 residues. This CDR3 is CASSPGGNYQYF. DNA for the CDR3: TGTGCCAGCTCACCAGGGGGAAACTACCAGTACTTC.

V and J are TRBV5-1 and TRBJ1-1; no reliable D call. Deletions cut 9 bases from V and 6 bases from J, with 21 bases between. Germline V lookup: CDR1 SGHRS, CDR2 YFSETQ. The CDR3 has 14 residues. CDR3 coding DNA: TGCGCCACCTTAACCCAGCCGGGGTCCCCTGAAGCTTTCTTT. Protein product: CATLTQPGSPEAFF.

The chain combines TRBV5-4 with TRBJ2-3, with unresolved D. V lost 2 bases, J lost 2 bases, and 12 bases lay in between. The CDR3 runs to 15 residues. Germline V CDR1 and CDR2: SGHNT, YYREEE (reference sequence). In DNA, the CDR3 is TGTGCCAGCAGCTTTCGAGGCGGTACCACAGATACGCAGTATTTT. This translates into CASSFRGGTTDTQYF.

The chain recombines TRBV7-9 with TRBJ1-1; the D gene is possibly TRBD1 (6 bases). The CDR3 runs to 14 residues. V dropped 1 base and J dropped 4 bases, with 10 bases sitting between them. Looked up from germline, CDR1 is SEHNR and CDR2 is FQNEAQ (reference sequence). CDR3 loop: CASSLDRAGTEAFF. CDR3 DNA: TGTGCCAGCAGCTTAGACAGGGCGGGCACTGAAGCTTTCTTT.

This chain links TRBV4-1 with TRBJ2-6; the match to TRBD1 covers 9 bases. This CDR3 is built from 21 residues. The V gene end was trimmed by 1 base and the J gene end by 4 bases; junction bases not matched to a gene: 17. Germline lookup yields CDR1 MGHRA and CDR2 YSYEKL. The CDR3 sequence is CASSQGSGPIGTGPGANVLTF. As DNA, the CDR3 is TGCGCCAGCAGCCAAGGATCAGGCCCAATCGGGACAGGGCCCGGGGCCAACGTCCTGACTTTC.

This clone was detected once. The V call is TRBV7-8, the J call TRBJ2-7; 9 nucleotides agree with TRBD1. From germline, CDR1 is SGHVS and CDR2 FQNEAQ. J was trimmed by 7 bases and V by 2 bases; bases with no gene match: 6. CDR3 length: 14 residues. CDR3 sequence: CASSLQQGAREQYF. Here the CDR3 DNA reads TGTGCCAGCAGCTTACAACAGGGGGCGCGGGAGCAGTACTTC.

The V call is TRBV4-1, the J call TRBJ1-2, with D perhaps matching TRBD1 (6 bases). This CDR3 comprises 14 residues. V lost 4 bases to trimming and J lost 4 bases, with 13 bases between them. Germline V lookup: CDR1 MGHRA, CDR2 YSYEKL. In DNA, the CDR3 is TGCGCCAGCAGCCCCCGTAAAGGGGGCTATGGCTACACCTTC. It codes for CASSPRKGGYGYTF.

The chain recombines TRBV19 with TRBJ1-1, with D uncertain. The CDR3 extends over 13 amino acids. Germline V gives CDR1 LNHDA, CDR2 SQIVND (reference sequence). V was clipped by 6 bases and J by 1 base, with 9 bases between them. The CDR3 sequence is CASSLYKNTEAFF. The CDR3 region has the DNA TGTGCCAGTAGCCTCTACAAGAACACTGAAGCTTTCTTT.

This chain joins TRBV3-1 (or the pseudogene TRBV3-2) and TRBJ2-5; TRBD1 matches at 10 bases. With 3 bases clipped from V and 3 bases from J, the junction kept 4 bases outside the gene matches. Germline V gives CDR1 LGHDT, CDR2 YNNKEL (reference sequence). There are 15 residues in the CDR3. As DNA, the CDR3 is TGTGCCAGCAGCCAGATCGGGACAGGGGAAGAGACCCAGTACTTC. As protein: CASSQIGTGEETQYF.

The chain is built from TRBV7-9 and TRBJ2-3; TRBD2 is a possible D gene (5 bases). This CDR3 has 12 amino acids. Trimming took off 3 bases at V and 4 bases at J, with 5 bases between the two ends. Germline CDR1 SEHNR, CDR2 FQNEAQ (reference sequence). The CDR3 DNA reads TGTGCCAGCAGCTTCGGGGCAGATACGCAGTATTTT. This sequence encodes CASSFGADTQYF.

This sequence joins TRBV30 and TRBJ2-6, with D unresolved. Germline CDR1 GTSNPN, CDR2 SVGIG (reference sequence). The CDR3 is 15 amino acids. V lost 3 bases and J 0 bases, leaving 9 bases between the germline ends. The CDR3 here is CAWSPAPSGANVLTF. The CDR3 region has the DNA TGTGCCTGGAGCCCCGCGCCCTCTGGGGCCAACGTCCTGACTTTC.

The chain links TRBV3-1 (or the pseudogene TRBV3-2) to TRBJ1-4; D may be TRBD1 (5 bases). Trimming pared 1 base from V and 8 bases from J, leaving 14 bases between. The CDR3 has 15 amino acids. CDR1 is LGHDT and CDR2 is YNNKEL in the germline V gene (reference sequence). DNA for the CDR3: TGTGCCAGCAGCCAAGGAGATTCAGGGCGGGAAAAACTGTTTTTT. This encodes CASSQGDSGREKLFF.

V and J are TRBV2 and TRBJ1-4, with D perhaps TRBD1 (6 bases). With 3 bases removed from V and 7 bases from J, the gap between germline ends came to 6 bases. The CDR3 has 12 residues. Germline assignment: CDR1 SNHLY and CDR2 FYNNEI. The CDR3 DNA reads as TGTGCCAGCAGTGACAGGGGTGAAAAACTGTTTTTT. This gives the protein CASSDRGEKLFF.

A single count supports this clone. CDR3 nucleotides: TGCAGCGCCCCGGGGAGCCCGAACACTGAAGCTTTCTTT. Translated, it gives CSAPGSPNTEAFF. The chain has TRBV29-1 and TRBJ1-1; D ambiguous. Germline V CDR1 and CDR2: SQVTM, ANQGSEA. The germline V and J ends were trimmed by 7 bases and 1 base, with 13 bases remaining between them. The CDR3 spans 13 residues.

The rearrangement links TRBV7-9 to TRBJ2-7, with a possible D match to TRBD1 (5 bases). Germline V CDR1 and CDR2: SEHNR, FQNEAQ (reference sequence). V was cut by 1 base and J by 3 bases, with 13 bases left in between. This CDR3 is built from 15 residues. CDR3 nucleotides: TGTGCCAGCAGCTTAGATAGAGACAGCGACTACGAGCAGTACTTC. Translated: CASSLDRDSDYEQYF.

This chain joins TRBV12-3 or TRBV12-4 and TRBJ1-1, with D tentatively TRBD1 (5 bases). The CDR3 consists of 11 residues. Trimming shortened V by 1 base and J by 11 bases, and 8 bases separated the two germline ends. The CDR3 spells CASSLGGDAFF. The CDR3 nucleotides read TGTGCCAGCAGTTTAGGGGGGGATGCTTTCTTT.

This clone was found a few times. This chain connects TRBV12-3 or TRBV12-4 to TRBJ2-3; D gene ambiguous. Trimming cost V 6 bases and J 3 bases, with 10 bases left between them. The CDR3 covers 13 residues. CDR3 amino acids: CASSPRRTDTQYF. CDR3 nucleotides: TGTGCCAGCAGCCCCCGCCGAACAGATACGCAGTATTTT.

This chain links TRBV3-1 (or the pseudogene TRBV3-2) with TRBJ1-2; 7 bases are a match to TRBD1. Germline V gene lookup returns CDR1 LGHDT and CDR2 YNNKEL (reference sequence). V lost 0 bases, J lost 7 bases, and 5 bases stayed unmatched. The CDR3 is made up of 14 amino acids. The CDR3 DNA sequence: TGTGCCAGCAGCCAAGACCAGACAGGGAGTGGCTACACCTTC. Protein product: CASSQDQTGSGYTF.

The chain couples TRBV5-1 to TRBJ2-1; D perhaps matches TRBD1 (6 bases). Germline V gives CDR1 SGHRS, CDR2 YFSETQ. Trimming took off 0 bases at V and 5 bases at J, with 12 bases between the two ends. The CDR3 runs 15 residues. Here the CDR3 DNA reads TGCGCCAGCAGCTTGGGGACAGCTTCCCACAATGAGCAGTTCTTC. This gives the protein CASSLGTASHNEQFF.

V gene TRBV19 combines with J gene TRBJ1-5, with unresolved D. From germline, CDR1 is LNHDA and CDR2 SQIVND (reference sequence). This CDR3 comprises 14 residues. V shed 4 bases and J shed 3 bases, with 10 bases lying between them. The CDR3, as DNA: TGTGCCAGTAGTACAACTAACTACAATCAGCCCCAGCATTTT. As protein: CASSTTNYNQPQHF.